A single sample is the source of the 8 T cell receptor beta chains below, sequenced in a study of cytomegalovirus exposure and HLA in healthy donors. The study ran its PCR with 60 Vbeta and 13 Jbeta primers. Assay: immunoSEQ multiplex PCR; the TCRdb copy retains only in-frame clones and omits some. Among about 200,000 clones listed, around 86% were seen once. The specimen sequenced was PBMCs. These receptors all stem from a woman between 50 and 59 years old in good health and CMV-seropositive.

The chain is built from TRBV5-5 and TRBJ1-1, with 9 bases aligning to TRBD1. CDR1 and CDR2 (germline): SGHKS, YYEKEE (reference sequence). The CDR3 loop spans 17 amino acids. V trimming: 4 bases; J trimming: 3 bases; junction bases outside the gene matches: 13. This CDR3 is CASSATGTGTYYTEAFF. In DNA, the CDR3 is TGTGCCAGCAGCGCGACCGGGACAGGGACTTATTACACTGAAGCTTTCTTT.

This clone was picked up one time. This rearrangement joins TRBV5-1 to TRBJ2-1; 12 nucleotides line up with TRBD2. This CDR3 contains 15 residues. J gave up 7 bases and V 5 bases, and 7 bases lay outside the gene matches. Germline CDR1 is SGHRS and CDR2 is YFSETQ. DNA of the CDR3: TGCGCCAGCAGTCCTAGCGGGGGGGCCTTAAATGAGCAGTTCTTC. Its translation is CASSPSGGALNEQFF. Full variable domain (rest looked up from reference TRBV5-1 and TRBJ2-1): KAGVTQTPRYLIKTRGQQVTLSCSPISGHRSVSWYQQTPGQGLQFLFEYFSETQRNKGNFPGRFSGRQFSNSRSEMNVSTLELGDSALYLCASSPSGGALNEQFFGPGTRLTVL.

This clone has more than one count but fewer than ten. The chain links TRBV19 to TRBJ1-1, with D uncertain. CDR1 is LNHDA and CDR2 is SQIVND in the germline V gene (reference sequence). The CDR3 is 14 amino acids. V was clipped by 6 bases and J by 2 bases, with 13 bases between them. This chain's CDR3 is CASRERAVNTEAFF. Here the CDR3 DNA reads TGTGCCAGTAGAGAGAGGGCCGTAAACACTGAAGCTTTCTTT.

The chain has TRBV28 and TRBJ2-6, with TRBD1 identical over 7 bases. CDR1 and CDR2 (germline): MDHEN, SYDVKM. V dropped 3 bases and J dropped 1; count of bases not matched to a gene: 3. The CDR3 loop spans 16 amino acids. CDR3 in amino acids: CASSFSDRSGANVLTF. The DNA for the CDR3 is TGTGCCAGCAGTTTCTCGGACAGGTCTGGGGCCAACGTCCTGACTTTC.

This clone turned up a few times. The V call is TRBV7-8, the J call TRBJ1-1, with D uncertain. The germline V gene has CDR1 SGHVS and CDR2 FQNEAQ. V dropped 1 base and J dropped 4 bases, with 7 bases sitting between them. This CDR3 has 13 residues. The CDR3 region is CASSLVGVTEAFF. For the CDR3, the DNA is TGTGCCAGCAGCTTAGTCGGGGTCACTGAAGCTTTCTTT.

The sample holds a few counts of this clone. The J gene is TRBJ1-5, the V gene TRBV5-1; 7 bases line up with TRBD1. Germline V gene lookup returns CDR1 SGHRS and CDR2 YFSETQ. After removal of 3 bases from V and 4 bases from J, the junction contained 4 bases not matched to a gene. The CDR3 is 14 amino acids. The CDR3, as DNA: TGCGCCAGCAGCTCAGGGGGACCTAATCAGCCCCAGCATTTT. It specifies CASSSGGPNQPQHF.

V usage is TRBV11-2 and J usage is TRBJ2-5; the match to TRBD2 covers 9 bases. The DNA end lines up better with TRBJ2-7; the J call may be wrong. The length of the CDR3 is 13 residues. The germline gives CDR1 SGHAT, CDR2 FQNNGV. CDR3 sequence reads: CATRSGGLPEQYF. The DNA of the CDR3 is TGTGCCACCCGAAGCGGGGGGCTGCCCGAGCAGTACTTC.

This clone was seen more than once but under ten times. J is TRBJ1-2 and V is TRBV19, with D perhaps TRBD1 (6 bases). Trimming left V 5 bases short and J 7 bases short, with 23 bases between. Germline values: CDR1 LNHDA, CDR2 SQIVND (reference sequence). The CDR3 length is 16 residues. The CDR3 coding sequence is TGTGCCAGTAGTGAAGGGCGGACAGCCCTGTGGGGTGGCTACACCTTC. Its translation is CASSEGRTALWGGYTF.